The rows below give T cell receptor beta chains drawn from one sample of a study of blood T cell repertoires in COVID-19. Clones were read by immunoSEQ multiplex PCR, and TCRdb kept only the in-frame ones, dropping some. The sample lists roughly 150,000 clones, around 80% seen once, with roughly 8.6% in the top ten. The sample taken for sequencing was peripheral blood. All receptors derive from a man between 60 and 70 years old with acute or convalescent COVID-19. Both conserved end residues are part of each CDR3. The order of the fields is CDR3 length, clone size, D gene, V gene, J gene, CDR3 DNA, CDR3 protein. D genes are given only for firm matches. The size field is filled for only some rows; it gives once, few, many or a size class.

len: 16
abundance: NA
d_gene: TRBD1
v_gene: TRBV19
j_gene: TRBJ1-4
CDR3nt: TGTGCCAGTAGTACGTCCCGACAGGGAGATCGGGAAAAACTGTTTTTT
CDR3aa: CASSTSRQGDREKLFF

len: 16
abundance: few
d_gene: TRBD1
v_gene: TRBV7-8
j_gene: TRBJ2-2
CDR3nt: TGTGCCAGCAGCCCAACCGGGACAGGGAACACCGGGGAGCTGTTTTTT
CDR3aa: CASSPTGTGNTGELFF

len: 12
abundance: NA
d_gene: NA
v_gene: TRBV29-1
j_gene: TRBJ2-7
CDR3nt: TGCAGCGTTGGGTGGCAGGGCTACGAGCAGTACTTC
CDR3aa: CSVGWQGYEQYF

len: 15
abundance: NA
d_gene: TRBD1
v_gene: TRBV7-3
j_gene: TRBJ2-1
CDR3nt: TGTGCCAGCAGCTCGCCGGGACAGGGGGCCAATGAGCAGTTCTTC
CDR3aa: CASSSPGQGANEQFF

len: 15
abundance: NA
d_gene: TRBD2
v_gene: TRBV9
j_gene: TRBJ2-3
CDR3nt: TGTGCCAGCAGCGTAGGCGGGGGGCCCACAGATACGCAGTATTTT
CDR3aa: CASSVGGGPTDTQYF

len: 15
abundance: NA
d_gene: TRBD1
v_gene: TRBV6-5
j_gene: TRBJ2-2
CDR3nt: TGTGCCAGCAGTATCGACAGGGGCATCACCGGGGAGCTGTTTTTT
CDR3aa: CASSIDRGITGELFF

len: 14
abundance: NA
d_gene: TRBD1
v_gene: TRBV6-2/TRBV6-3
j_gene: TRBJ1-2
CDR3nt: TGTGCCAGCAGTTACCGGGGACAGTTCAATGGCTACACCTTC
CDR3aa: CASSYRGQFNGYTF

len: 15
abundance: NA
d_gene: TRBD1
v_gene: TRBV24-1
j_gene: TRBJ2-1
CDR3nt: TGTGCCACCCAACCCCAGGGGGCAAGGGTCAATGAGCAGTTCTTC
CDR3aa: CATQPQGARVNEQFF

len: 14
abundance: few
d_gene: TRBD1
v_gene: TRBV7-9
j_gene: TRBJ1-2
CDR3nt: TGTGCCAGCAGCTTGGGACAGGGGATGACTGGCTACACCTTC
CDR3aa: CASSLGQGMTGYTF

len: 17
abundance: NA
d_gene: TRBD1
v_gene: TRBV4-1
j_gene: TRBJ2-7
CDR3nt: TGCGCCAGCAGCCAAGATGCCCGGGACAGGGGCACCTACGAGCAGTACTTC
CDR3aa: CASSQDARDRGTYEQYF

len: 18
abundance: NA
d_gene: NA
v_gene: TRBV24-1
j_gene: TRBJ2-3
CDR3nt: TGTGCCACCAGTGATTTGGATTTCGGAGGGCCCTCCCCAGATACGCAGTATTTT
CDR3aa: CATSDLDFGGPSPDTQYF

len: 15
abundance: NA
d_gene: TRBD1
v_gene: TRBV6-5
j_gene: TRBJ2-7
CDR3nt: TGTGCCAGCATGGGGACGACAGGGGGCTTCGGCGAGCAGTACTTC
CDR3aa: CASMGTTGGFGEQYF

len: 15
abundance: NA
d_gene: NA
v_gene: TRBV5-4
j_gene: TRBJ2-6
CDR3nt: TGTGCCAGCGCCCTAAGGAGCTCTGGGGCCAACGTCCTGACTTTC
CDR3aa: CASALRSSGANVLTF

len: 15
abundance: NA
d_gene: TRBD1
v_gene: TRBV13
j_gene: TRBJ2-1
CDR3nt: TGTGCCAGCCAGCCACCCAGGACAGGGGGTAGTGAGCAGTTCTTC
CDR3aa: CASQPPRTGGSEQFF

len: 14
abundance: NA
d_gene: NA
v_gene: TRBV5-1
j_gene: TRBJ1-1
CDR3nt: TGCGCCAGCAGCTTACGGGAGGGGGTCACTGAAGCTTTCTTT
CDR3aa: CASSLREGVTEAFF

len: 14
abundance: NA
d_gene: NA
v_gene: TRBV5-5
j_gene: TRBJ1-4
CDR3nt: TGTGCCAGCAGCTCCGGGCCCGGGGATGAAAAACTGTTTTTT
CDR3aa: CASSSGPGDEKLFF

len: 16
abundance: NA
d_gene: TRBD1
v_gene: TRBV19
j_gene: TRBJ1-6
CDR3nt: TGTGCCAGTAGCCGACCCTCCGGGACAGGGAACTCACCCCTCCACTTT
CDR3aa: CASSRPSGTGNSPLHF

len: 11
abundance: NA
d_gene: TRBD1
v_gene: TRBV20-1
j_gene: TRBJ1-1
CDR3nt: TGCAGTGCTAGCCGGGACAGGGGTGCTTTCTTT
CDR3aa: CSASRDRGAFF

len: 13
abundance: NA
d_gene: NA
v_gene: TRBV7-8
j_gene: TRBJ2-3
CDR3nt: TGTGCCAGCAGGTACACTAGCCCAGATACGCAGTATTTT
CDR3aa: CASRYTSPDTQYF

len: 15
abundance: NA
d_gene: TRBD1
v_gene: TRBV18
j_gene: TRBJ2-7
CDR3nt: TGTGCCAGCTCACCACCCGGGACAGTTTACTACGAGCAGTACTTC
CDR3aa: CASSPPGTVYYEQYF

len: 16
abundance: NA
d_gene: NA
v_gene: TRBV4-2
j_gene: TRBJ1-3
CDR3nt: TGTGCCAGCAGCCAAGAGCTTCCAGGGGCGGGAAACACCATATATTTT
CDR3aa: CASSQELPGAGNTIYF

len: 14
abundance: NA
d_gene: NA
v_gene: TRBV5-6
j_gene: TRBJ2-2
CDR3nt: TGTGCCAGCAGCTTCGTATCAGTTTCTGGGGAGCTGTTTTTT
CDR3aa: CASSFVSVSGELFF

len: 16
abundance: NA
d_gene: TRBD1
v_gene: TRBV14
j_gene: TRBJ1-2
CDR3nt: TGTGCCAGCAGCCCCCCCGGGACAGGGAGGACCTATGGCTACACCTTC
CDR3aa: CASSPPGTGRTYGYTF

len: 16
abundance: NA
d_gene: TRBD2
v_gene: TRBV6-2/TRBV6-3
j_gene: TRBJ2-1
CDR3nt: TGTGCCAGCAGTCCCCGACAGCGGGGGCCCTTCAGGGAGCAGTTCTTC
CDR3aa: CASSPRQRGPFREQFF

len: 14
abundance: once
d_gene: NA
v_gene: TRBV30
j_gene: TRBJ2-7
CDR3nt: TGTGCCTGGAGTGACAGGGCCCGCTCCTACGAGCAGTACTTC
CDR3aa: CAWSDRARSYEQYF

len: 14
abundance: NA
d_gene: TRBD1
v_gene: TRBV4-1
j_gene: TRBJ2-3
CDR3nt: TGCGCCAGCAGCCGGGGGACAGGGGAGGATACGCAGTATTTT
CDR3aa: CASSRGTGEDTQYF

len: 14
abundance: once
d_gene: TRBD1
v_gene: TRBV5-1
j_gene: TRBJ2-2
CDR3nt: TGCGCCAGCAGCTGGACAGGGAACACCGGGGAGCTGTTTTTT
CDR3aa: CASSWTGNTGELFF

len: 13
abundance: NA
d_gene: NA
v_gene: TRBV12-3/TRBV12-4
j_gene: TRBJ1-5
CDR3nt: TGTGCCAGCAGTTTAATAGGGGATCAGCCCCAGCATTTT
CDR3aa: CASSLIGDQPQHF

len: 12
abundance: few
d_gene: NA
v_gene: TRBV11-3
j_gene: TRBJ2-1
CDR3nt: NA
CDR3aa: CASSSWGRGTFF

len: 15
abundance: NA
d_gene: TRBD2
v_gene: TRBV29-1
j_gene: TRBJ2-3
CDR3nt: TGCAGCGTTGAAGGAGGAGCGGGGGGCTCAGATACGCAGTATTTT
CDR3aa: CSVEGGAGGSDTQYF

len: 15
abundance: NA
d_gene: NA
v_gene: TRBV9
j_gene: TRBJ2-3
CDR3nt: TGTGCCAGCAGCGTATCAGGGCTCAGCACAGATACGCAGTATTTT
CDR3aa: CASSVSGLSTDTQYF

len: 20
abundance: NA
d_gene: TRBD1
v_gene: TRBV18
j_gene: TRBJ1-1
CDR3nt: TGTGCCAGCTCACCACGTACTGGCGTCGGGACAGGACTAATGAACACTGAAGCTTTCTTT
CDR3aa: CASSPRTGVGTGLMNTEAFF

len: 15
abundance: NA
d_gene: NA
v_gene: TRBV6-5
j_gene: TRBJ1-6
CDR3nt: TGTGCCAGCAGTTACTCCGGGACTCGGAATTCACCCCTCCACTTT
CDR3aa: CASSYSGTRNSPLHF

len: 14
abundance: NA
d_gene: NA
v_gene: TRBV9
j_gene: TRBJ1-1
CDR3nt: TGTGCCAGCAGCGTAGTAGAAACCAACACTGAAGCTTTCTTT
CDR3aa: CASSVVETNTEAFF

len: 15
abundance: NA
d_gene: NA
v_gene: TRBV7-8
j_gene: TRBJ1-2
CDR3nt: TGTGCCAGCAGCTTAGGGGTCAATTACGAGGATGGCTACACCTTC
CDR3aa: CASSLGVNYEDGYTF

len: 14
abundance: once
d_gene: NA
v_gene: TRBV2
j_gene: TRBJ2-3
CDR3nt: TGTGCCAGCCGTCGGACGGATCAGGGAGATACGCAGTATTTT
CDR3aa: CASRRTDQGDTQYF

len: 15
abundance: once
d_gene: NA
v_gene: TRBV5-1
j_gene: TRBJ1-4
CDR3nt: TGCGCCAGCAGCTTGGATGGTACAGCTAATGAAAAACTGTTTTTT
CDR3aa: CASSLDGTANEKLFF

len: 13
abundance: few
d_gene: NA
v_gene: TRBV6-6
j_gene: TRBJ1-2
CDR3nt: TGTGCCAGCAGCCCGACTGGTAACTATGGCTACACCTTC
CDR3aa: CASSPTGNYGYTF

len: 14
abundance: NA
d_gene: NA
v_gene: TRBV25-1
j_gene: TRBJ1-2
CDR3nt: TGTGCCAGCAGTAACCCTGGACAGAACTATGGCTACACCTTC
CDR3aa: CASSNPGQNYGYTF

len: 17
abundance: NA
d_gene: NA
v_gene: TRBV11-2
j_gene: TRBJ1-6
CDR3nt: TGTGCCAGCAGCTTAAGCGGTTTTAGCTCCTATAATTCACCCCTCCACTTT
CDR3aa: CASSLSGFSSYNSPLHF

len: 11
abundance: NA
d_gene: NA
v_gene: TRBV5-5
j_gene: TRBJ2-7
CDR3nt: TGTGCCAGCAGCCCTTCCTACGAGCAGTACTTC
CDR3aa: CASSPSYEQYF

len: 12
abundance: many
d_gene: NA
v_gene: TRBV2
j_gene: TRBJ2-2
CDR3nt: TGTGCCAGCAGTTATGAGCGGGGGGAGCTGTTTTTT
CDR3aa: CASSYERGELFF

len: 12
abundance: once
d_gene: NA
v_gene: TRBV7-2
j_gene: TRBJ2-7
CDR3nt: TGTGCCAGCAGCTTGACAGAGCTCGAGCAGTACTTC
CDR3aa: CASSLTELEQYF

len: 14
abundance: NA
d_gene: TRBD1
v_gene: TRBV4-1
j_gene: TRBJ2-7
CDR3nt: TGCGCCAGCAGCGCGGGACAGGGGACCTACGAGCAGTACTTC
CDR3aa: CASSAGQGTYEQYF

len: 15
abundance: few
d_gene: TRBD1
v_gene: TRBV6-1
j_gene: TRBJ1-2
CDR3nt: TGTGCCAGCAGTGAACCTTGGTGGCAGGGGGTTGGCTACACCTTC
CDR3aa: CASSEPWWQGVGYTF

len: 15
abundance: once
d_gene: TRBD2
v_gene: TRBV7-2
j_gene: TRBJ2-3
CDR3nt: TGTGCCAGCAGCTTATACGGACTAGCCCCAGATACGCAGTATTTT
CDR3aa: CASSLYGLAPDTQYF

len: 14
abundance: NA
d_gene: NA
v_gene: TRBV5-5
j_gene: TRBJ2-7
CDR3nt: TGTGCCAGCAGCTTCGGGGGGCAAACCTACGAGCAGTACTTC
CDR3aa: CASSFGGQTYEQYF

len: 16
abundance: NA
d_gene: TRBD1
v_gene: TRBV9
j_gene: TRBJ1-3
CDR3nt: TGTGCCAGCAGCGAAGGGACAGGGAATACTGGAAACACCATATATTTT
CDR3aa: CASSEGTGNTGNTIYF